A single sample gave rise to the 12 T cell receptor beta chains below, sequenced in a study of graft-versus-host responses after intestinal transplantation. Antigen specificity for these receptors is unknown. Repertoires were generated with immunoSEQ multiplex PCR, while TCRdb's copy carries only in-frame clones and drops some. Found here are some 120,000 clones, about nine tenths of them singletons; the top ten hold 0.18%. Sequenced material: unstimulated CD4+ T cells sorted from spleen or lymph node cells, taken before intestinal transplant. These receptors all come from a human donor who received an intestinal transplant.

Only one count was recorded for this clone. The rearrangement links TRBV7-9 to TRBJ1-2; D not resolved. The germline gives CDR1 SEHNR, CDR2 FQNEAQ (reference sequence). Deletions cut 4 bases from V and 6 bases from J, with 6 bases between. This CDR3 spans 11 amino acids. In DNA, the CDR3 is TGTGCCAGCAGCTACTATGATGGCTACACCTTC. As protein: CASSYYDGYTF.

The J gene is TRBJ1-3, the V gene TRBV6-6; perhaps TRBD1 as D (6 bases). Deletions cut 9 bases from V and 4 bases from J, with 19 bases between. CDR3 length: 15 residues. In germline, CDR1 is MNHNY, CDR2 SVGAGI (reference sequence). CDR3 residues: CARFRGFDLGNTIYF. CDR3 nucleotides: TGTGCCAGATTCAGGGGCTTTGATCTAGGAAACACCATATATTTT.

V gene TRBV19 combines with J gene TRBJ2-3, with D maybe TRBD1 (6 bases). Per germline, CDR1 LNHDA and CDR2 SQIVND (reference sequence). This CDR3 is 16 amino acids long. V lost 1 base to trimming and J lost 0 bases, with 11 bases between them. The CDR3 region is CASSIGGRRSTDTQYF. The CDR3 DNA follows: TGTGCCAGTAGTATAGGGGGGCGCCGGAGCACAGATACGCAGTATTTT.

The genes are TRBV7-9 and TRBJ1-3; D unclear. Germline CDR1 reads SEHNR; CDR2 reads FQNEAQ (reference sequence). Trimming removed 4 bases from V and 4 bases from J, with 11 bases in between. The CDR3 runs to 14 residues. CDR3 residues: CASSSFGRGNTIYF. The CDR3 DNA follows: TGTGCCAGCAGCTCATTTGGGAGAGGAAACACCATATATTTT.

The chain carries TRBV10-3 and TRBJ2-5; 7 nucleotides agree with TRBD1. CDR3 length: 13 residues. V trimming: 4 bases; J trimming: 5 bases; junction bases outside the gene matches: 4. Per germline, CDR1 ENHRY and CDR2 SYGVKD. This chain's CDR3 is CAISVQGEETQYF. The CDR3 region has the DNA TGTGCCATCAGTGTTCAGGGGGAGGAGACCCAGTACTTC.

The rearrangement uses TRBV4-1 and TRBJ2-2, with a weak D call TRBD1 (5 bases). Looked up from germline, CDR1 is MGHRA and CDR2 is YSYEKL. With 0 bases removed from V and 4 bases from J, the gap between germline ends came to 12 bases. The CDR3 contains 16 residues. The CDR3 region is CASSQDRVSGTGELFF. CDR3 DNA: TGCGCCAGCAGCCAAGACAGGGTCTCGGGCACCGGGGAGCTGTTTTTT.

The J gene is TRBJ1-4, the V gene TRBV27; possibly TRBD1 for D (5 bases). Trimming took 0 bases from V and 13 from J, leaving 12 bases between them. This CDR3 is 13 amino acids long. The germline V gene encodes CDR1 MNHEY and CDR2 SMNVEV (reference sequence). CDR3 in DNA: TGTGCCAGCAGTTTATCGGAGAGGGACTTACTGTTTTTT. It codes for CASSLSERDLLFF.

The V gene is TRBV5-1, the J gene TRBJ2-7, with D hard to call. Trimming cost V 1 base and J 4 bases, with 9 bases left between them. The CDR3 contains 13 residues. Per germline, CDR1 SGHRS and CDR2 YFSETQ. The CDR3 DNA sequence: TGCGCCAGCAGCTTGCTACCAATATACGAGCAGTACTTC. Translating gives CASSLLPIYEQYF.

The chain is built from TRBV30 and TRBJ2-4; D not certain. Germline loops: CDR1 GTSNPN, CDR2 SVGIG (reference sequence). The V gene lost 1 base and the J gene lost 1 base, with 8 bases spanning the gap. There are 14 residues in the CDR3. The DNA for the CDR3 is TGTGCCTGGAGTGCCGCGATGGCCAAAAACATTCAGTACTTC. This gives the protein CAWSAAMAKNIQYF.

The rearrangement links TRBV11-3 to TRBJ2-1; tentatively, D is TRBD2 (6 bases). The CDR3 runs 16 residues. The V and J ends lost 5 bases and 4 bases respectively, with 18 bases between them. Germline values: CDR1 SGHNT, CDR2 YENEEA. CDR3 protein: CASSRRPSARYNEQFF. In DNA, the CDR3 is TGTGCCAGCAGCCGCCGGCCTAGCGCACGGTACAATGAGCAGTTCTTC.

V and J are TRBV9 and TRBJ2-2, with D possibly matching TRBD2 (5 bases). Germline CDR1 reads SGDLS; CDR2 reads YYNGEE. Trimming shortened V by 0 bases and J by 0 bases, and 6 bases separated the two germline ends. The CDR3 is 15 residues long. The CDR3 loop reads CASSVVEANTGELFF. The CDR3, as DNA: TGTGCCAGCAGCGTAGTGGAGGCGAACACCGGGGAGCTGTTTTTT.

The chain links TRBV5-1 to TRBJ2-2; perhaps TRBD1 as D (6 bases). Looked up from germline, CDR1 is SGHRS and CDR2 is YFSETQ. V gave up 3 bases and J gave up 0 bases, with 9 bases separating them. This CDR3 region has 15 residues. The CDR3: CASSSGTSNTGELFF. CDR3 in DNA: TGCGCCAGCAGCTCGGGGACATCGAACACCGGGGAGCTGTTTTTT.